The clone carrying this T cell receptor beta chain was seen many times. The data were obtained in a study of blood T cell repertoires in COVID-19. Background on the study: Whether acute or convalescent, the COVID-19 samples came from the United States, Italy and Spain. PBMCs, B-cell-depleted T cells, or T cells provided the cDNA or gDNA that made up the material.

Germline trimming cut 6 bases from V and 2 bases from J; bases unmatched to any gene: 7. This CDR3 is 14 amino acids long. CDR1 SNHLY and CDR2 FYNNEI come from the germline V gene. Methods used by the authors: Amplified reference gene primers provided the basis for estimating nucleated cell counts. Libraries were prepared by immunoSEQ multiplex PCR; TCRdb keeps only in-frame clonotypes and omits some of them. Clone size and V and J calls were adopted from that table, with D and trimming inferred from the DNA. Among roughly 240,000 clones, approximately 87% were seen once, and the ten largest hold over 4.5%.

Source material: peripheral blood. The clonotype originates from a man aged 55 to 69 who had recovered from COVID-19. This rearrangement joins TRBV2 to TRBJ2-7, with 7 bases identical to TRBD1. The CDR3 region is CASRTGQATYEQYF. In DNA, the CDR3 is TGTGCCAGCAGGACCGGACAGGCCACCTACGAGCAGTACTTC.